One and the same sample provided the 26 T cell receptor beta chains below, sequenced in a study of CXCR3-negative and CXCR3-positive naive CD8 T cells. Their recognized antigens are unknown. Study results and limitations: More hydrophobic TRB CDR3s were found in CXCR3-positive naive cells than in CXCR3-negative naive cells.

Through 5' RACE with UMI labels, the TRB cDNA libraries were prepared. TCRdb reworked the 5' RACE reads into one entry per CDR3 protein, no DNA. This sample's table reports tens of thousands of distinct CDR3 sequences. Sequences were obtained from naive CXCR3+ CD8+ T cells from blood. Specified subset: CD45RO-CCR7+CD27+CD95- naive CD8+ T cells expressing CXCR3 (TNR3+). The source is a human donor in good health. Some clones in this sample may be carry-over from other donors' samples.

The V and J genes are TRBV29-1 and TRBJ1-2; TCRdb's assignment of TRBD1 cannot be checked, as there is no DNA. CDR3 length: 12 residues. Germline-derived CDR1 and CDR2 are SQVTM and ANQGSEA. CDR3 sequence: CSVVTGTYGYTF.

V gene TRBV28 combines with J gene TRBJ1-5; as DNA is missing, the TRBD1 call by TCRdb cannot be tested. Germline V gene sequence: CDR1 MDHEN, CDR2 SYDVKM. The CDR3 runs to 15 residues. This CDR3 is CASSLHGQGHQPQHF.

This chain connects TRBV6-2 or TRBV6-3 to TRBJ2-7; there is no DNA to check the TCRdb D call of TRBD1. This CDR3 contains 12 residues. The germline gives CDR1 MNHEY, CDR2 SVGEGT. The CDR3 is CASSTDIYEQYF.

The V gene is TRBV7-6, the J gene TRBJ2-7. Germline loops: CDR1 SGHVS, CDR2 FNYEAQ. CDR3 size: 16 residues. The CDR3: CASSLGGWTDSYEQYF.

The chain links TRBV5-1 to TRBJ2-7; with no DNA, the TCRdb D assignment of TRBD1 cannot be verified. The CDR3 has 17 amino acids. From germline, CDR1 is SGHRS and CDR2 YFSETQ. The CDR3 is CASSLDLGFGQGYEQYF.

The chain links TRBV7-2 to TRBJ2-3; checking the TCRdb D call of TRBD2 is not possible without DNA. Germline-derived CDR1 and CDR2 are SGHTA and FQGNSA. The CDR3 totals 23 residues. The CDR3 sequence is CASSLQPGSGPEDPNGSTDTQYF.

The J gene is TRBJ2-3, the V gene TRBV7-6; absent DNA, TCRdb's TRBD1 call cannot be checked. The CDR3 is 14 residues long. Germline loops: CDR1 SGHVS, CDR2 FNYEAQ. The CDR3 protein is CASSLGTATDTQYF.

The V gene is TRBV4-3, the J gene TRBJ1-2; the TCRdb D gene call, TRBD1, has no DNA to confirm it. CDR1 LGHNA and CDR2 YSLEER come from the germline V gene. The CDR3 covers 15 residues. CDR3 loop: CASSQDWTGNYGYTF.

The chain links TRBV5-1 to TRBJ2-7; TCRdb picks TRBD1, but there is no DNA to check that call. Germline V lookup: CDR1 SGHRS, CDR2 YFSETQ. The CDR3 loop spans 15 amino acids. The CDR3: CASSAPGQATYEQYF.

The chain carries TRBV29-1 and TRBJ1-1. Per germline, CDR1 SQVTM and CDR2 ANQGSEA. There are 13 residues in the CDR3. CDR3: CSVAGGMDTEAFF. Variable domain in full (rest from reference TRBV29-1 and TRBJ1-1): SAVISQKPSRDICQRGTSLTIQCQVDSQVTMMFWYRQQPGQSLTLIATANQGSEATYESGFVIDKFPISRPNLTFSTLTVSNMSPEDSSIYLCSVAGGMDTEAFFGQGTRLTVV.

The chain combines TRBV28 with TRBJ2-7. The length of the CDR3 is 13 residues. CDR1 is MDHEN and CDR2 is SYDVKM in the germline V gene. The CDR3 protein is CASSLGQIYEQYF.

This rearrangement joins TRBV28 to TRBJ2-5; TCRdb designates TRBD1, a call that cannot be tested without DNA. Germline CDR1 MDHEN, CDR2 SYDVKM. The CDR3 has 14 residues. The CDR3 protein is CASTYRGGWETQYF.

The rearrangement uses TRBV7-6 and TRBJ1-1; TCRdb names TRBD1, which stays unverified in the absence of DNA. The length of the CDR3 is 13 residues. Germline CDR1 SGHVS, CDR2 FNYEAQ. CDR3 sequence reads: CASSLGPGSPAFF. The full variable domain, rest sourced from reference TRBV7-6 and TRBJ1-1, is GAGVSQSPRYKVTKRGQDVALRCDPISGHVSLYWYRQALGQGPEFLTYFNYEAQQDKSGLPNDRFSAERPEGSISTLTIQRTEQRDSAMYRCASSLGPGSPAFFGQGTRLTVV.

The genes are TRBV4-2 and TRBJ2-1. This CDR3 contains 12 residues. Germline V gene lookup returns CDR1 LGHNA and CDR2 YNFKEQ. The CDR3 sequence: CASSQDTQEQFF.

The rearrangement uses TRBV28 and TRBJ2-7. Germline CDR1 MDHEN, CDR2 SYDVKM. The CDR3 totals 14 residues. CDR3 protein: CASSFFRSSYEQYF. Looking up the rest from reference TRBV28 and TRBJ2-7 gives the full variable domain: DVKVTQSSRYLVKRTGEKVFLECVQDMDHENMFWYRQDPGLGLRLIYFSYDVKMKEKGDIPEGYSVSREKKERFSLILESASTNQTSMYLCASSFFRSSYEQYFGPGTRLTVT.

The CDR3 here is CAWSPPLGRGPRADEQYF. J is TRBJ2-7 and V is TRBV30; the TRBD1 assignment by TCRdb is unverifiable without DNA. The CDR3 is 18 amino acids. Germline values: CDR1 GTSNPN, CDR2 SVGIG (reference sequence).

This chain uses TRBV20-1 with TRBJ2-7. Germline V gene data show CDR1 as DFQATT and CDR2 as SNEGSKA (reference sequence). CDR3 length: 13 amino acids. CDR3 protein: CSARLDRSYEQYF.

CDR3 loop: CASSDGTENSPLHF. The chain uses TRBV6-4 and TRBJ1-6; lacking DNA, the TRBD1 call made by TCRdb goes unchecked. Looked up from germline, CDR1 is MRHNA and CDR2 is SNTAGT. The CDR3 runs 14 residues.

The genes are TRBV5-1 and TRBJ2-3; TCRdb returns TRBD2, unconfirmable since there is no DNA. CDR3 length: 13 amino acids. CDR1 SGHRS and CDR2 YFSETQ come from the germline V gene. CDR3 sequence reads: CASSSGLDYTQYF. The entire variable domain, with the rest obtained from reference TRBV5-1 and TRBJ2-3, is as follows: KAGVTQTPRYLIKTRGQQVTLSCSPISGHRSVSWYQQTPGQGLQFLFEYFSETQRNKGNFPGRFSGRQFSNSRSEMNVSTLELGDSALYLCASSSGLDYTQYFGPGTRLTVL.

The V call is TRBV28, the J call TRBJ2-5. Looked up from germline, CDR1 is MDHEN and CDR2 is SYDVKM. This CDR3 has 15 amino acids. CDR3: CASSFQYTQQETQYF.

The CDR3 sequence is CASSLLLDRDEQYF. This chain uses TRBV28 with TRBJ2-7; TCRdb calls TRBD1, which cannot be checked without DNA. The CDR3 runs 14 residues. Germline CDR1 and CDR2: MDHEN and SYDVKM.

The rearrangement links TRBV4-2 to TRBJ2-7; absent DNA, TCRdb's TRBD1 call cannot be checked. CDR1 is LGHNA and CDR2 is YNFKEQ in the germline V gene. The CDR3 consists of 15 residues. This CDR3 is CASSQGQGALDEQYF.

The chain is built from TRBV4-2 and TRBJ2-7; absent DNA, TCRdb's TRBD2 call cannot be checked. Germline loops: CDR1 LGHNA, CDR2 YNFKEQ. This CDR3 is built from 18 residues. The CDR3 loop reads CASSQMGLAGALSYEQYF.

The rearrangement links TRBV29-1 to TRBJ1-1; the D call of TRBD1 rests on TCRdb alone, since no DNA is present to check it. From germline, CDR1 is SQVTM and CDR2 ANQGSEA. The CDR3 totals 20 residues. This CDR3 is CSVLGDSEDRGHRINTEAFF.

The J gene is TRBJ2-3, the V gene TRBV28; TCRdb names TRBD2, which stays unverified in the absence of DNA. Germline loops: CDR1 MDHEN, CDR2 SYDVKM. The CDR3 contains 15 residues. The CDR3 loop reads CASSQGTSSADTQYF.

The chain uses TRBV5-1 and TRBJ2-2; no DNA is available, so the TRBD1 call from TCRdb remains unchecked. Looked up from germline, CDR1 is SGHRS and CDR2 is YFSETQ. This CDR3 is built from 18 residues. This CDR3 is CASSLIGLGTGNTGELFF.